The present TCR beta chain was sequenced within a study of blood T cell repertoires in COVID-19. CDR1 and CDR2 (germline): SNHLY, FYNNEI. Trimming took 6 bases from V and 10 from J; bases not matched to a gene: 3. This CDR3 is built from 10 residues. The repertoire was sequenced with immunoSEQ multiplex PCR; TCRdb's copy has only in-frame clones and lacks some. The repertoire holds fewer than 250,000 clones, around 84% seen once, with approximately 20% in the top ten. This chain links TRBV2 with TRBJ2-7; 7 nucleotides align to TRBD1. The sequenced sample consisted of peripheral blood. This receptor was obtained from a man under 40 with active or convalescent COVID-19. CDR3 in DNA: TGTGCCAGCAGGGGGGACAGACAGTACTTC. The encoded protein is CASRGDRQYF.